This TCR beta chain originates from a study of blood T cells in healthy people across ages. Combining a sample-barcoded 5' primer with a J-beta primer mix, a second PCR ran for roughly 6 to 12 cycles. One entry per CDR3 protein results from TCRdb running MiXCR on the 5' RACE reads. The sample yields roughly 1,500,000 distinct CDR3 sequences, about 32% seen once. Material for sequencing was blood. The TCR comes from a woman aged 30 to 39 in good health.

In DNA, the CDR3 is TGTGCCAGCGCCCAGGATTTGGGTCAGCCCCAGCATTTT. This sequence encodes CASAQDLGQPQHF. This sequence joins TRBV7-2 and TRBJ1-5; D unresolved. CDR3 length: 13 amino acids. V was clipped by 8 bases and J by 6 bases, with 14 bases between them. From germline, CDR1 is SGHTA and CDR2 FQGNSA.